These T cell receptor beta chains were read from a single sample in a study of response to subunit inactivated influenza vaccine. Via MiXCR, TCRdb re-called the RT-PCR reads, giving one row per CDR3 protein. The table includes 700,000 to 800,000 distinct CDR3 sequences, around a sixth detected once. The specimen comprised PBMCs from blood, sampled 5 days after vaccination. These receptors came from a man in his fifties who received an inactivated influenza vaccine. The CDR3 runs from the conserved cysteine through the conserved F or W. D genes are given only for firm matches. Clone size appears in some rows only: once, few, many, or a class for an expanded clone.

v_gene: TRBV20-1; abundance: -; d_gene: -; j_gene: TRBJ2-7; CDR3nt: TGCAGTGCTAGATCCCGACCCTTCTACGAGCAGTACTTC; CDR3aa: CSARSRPFYEQYF
v_gene: TRBV4-1; abundance: few; d_gene: TRBD2; j_gene: TRBJ2-1; CDR3nt: TGCGCCAGCAGCCAAGCCTTCCCGGGAGGGTACAATGAGCAGTTCTTC; CDR3aa: CASSQAFPGGYNEQFF
v_gene: TRBV3-1; abundance: -; d_gene: TRBD2; j_gene: TRBJ2-7; CDR3nt: TGTGCCAGCAGCCAAGGGACTAGCTCATACTACGAGCAGTACTTC; CDR3aa: CASSQGTSSYYEQYF
v_gene: TRBV28; abundance: few; d_gene: TRBD1; j_gene: TRBJ2-7; CDR3nt: TGTGCCAGCAGTTTTAGGGTAGGGGACAGGGGGCAGGACGAGCAGTACTTC; CDR3aa: CASSFRVGDRGQDEQYF
v_gene: TRBV4-3; abundance: -; d_gene: -; j_gene: TRBJ2-7; CDR3nt: TGCGCCAGCAGTCCCGAGGTTGAGGACTCCCGCAAAGGCCACGAGCAGTACTTC; CDR3aa: CASSPEVEDSRKGHEQYF
v_gene: TRBV7-2; abundance: many; d_gene: -; j_gene: TRBJ2-7; CDR3nt: TGTGCCAGCAGCGCCTCCTACGAGCAGTACTTC; CDR3aa: CASSASYEQYF
v_gene: TRBV18; abundance: -; d_gene: -; j_gene: TRBJ2-7; CDR3nt: TGTGCCAGCTCACCTCTCCCATACGGGGATGAGCAGTACTTC; CDR3aa: CASSPLPYGDEQYF
v_gene: TRBV5-5; abundance: few; d_gene: -; j_gene: TRBJ1-1; CDR3nt: TGTGCCAGCAGCTTGGTGGCACGAGCCAACACTGAAGCTTTCTTT; CDR3aa: CASSLVARANTEAFF
v_gene: TRBV27; abundance: many; d_gene: TRBD2; j_gene: TRBJ2-1; CDR3nt: TGTGCCAGCAGTTACGGATTAGCGGGAGGTAATGAGCAGTTCTTC; CDR3aa: CASSYGLAGGNEQFF
v_gene: TRBV12-3/TRBV12-4; abundance: -; d_gene: -; j_gene: TRBJ2-2; CDR3nt: TGTGCCAGCAGTTTGGACGGCCACGCGAACACCGGGGAGCTGTTTTTT; CDR3aa: CASSLDGHANTGELFF
v_gene: TRBV20-1; abundance: few; d_gene: TRBD1; j_gene: TRBJ1-2; CDR3nt: TGCAGTGCCAACCCTCCAACAGGGGAGGGGTATGGCTACACCTTC; CDR3aa: CSANPPTGEGYGYTF
v_gene: TRBV7-3; abundance: -; d_gene: TRBD2; j_gene: TRBJ2-1; CDR3nt: TGTGCCAGCAGTCGACCCGGGACTAGCGGGAGGGTCAATGAGCAGTTCTTC; CDR3aa: CASSRPGTSGRVNEQFF
v_gene: TRBV7-8; abundance: many; d_gene: TRBD2; j_gene: TRBJ2-1; CDR3nt: TGTGCCAGCAGCTCCGGACTAGCCTCCTACAATGAGCAGTTCTTC; CDR3aa: CASSSGLASYNEQFF
v_gene: TRBV5-1; abundance: -; d_gene: TRBD2; j_gene: TRBJ2-1; CDR3nt: TGCGCCAGCAATAGCGGGGGGAGCTCCTACAATGAGCAGTTCTTC; CDR3aa: CASNSGGSSYNEQFF
v_gene: TRBV20-1; abundance: -; d_gene: -; j_gene: TRBJ2-7; CDR3nt: TGCAGTGCTAGTGAGGGACCCTACGAGCAGTACTTC; CDR3aa: CSASEGPYEQYF
v_gene: TRBV4-3; abundance: few; d_gene: TRBD2; j_gene: TRBJ2-7; CDR3nt: TGCGCCAGCAGCCAAGGGGTACAAGCGGGAGGGCCGACCTACGAGCAGTACTTC; CDR3aa: CASSQGVQAGGPTYEQYF
v_gene: TRBV6-5; abundance: -; d_gene: TRBD2; j_gene: TRBJ2-7; CDR3nt: TGTGCCAGCAGTTACGGGAGGGGTCTGCACGAGCAGTACTTC; CDR3aa: CASSYGRGLHEQYF
v_gene: TRBV11-1; abundance: few; d_gene: -; j_gene: TRBJ2-5; CDR3nt: TGTGCCAGCAGCCTGGGGGTTGAGGAGACCCAGTACTTC; CDR3aa: CASSLGVEETQYF
v_gene: TRBV24-1; abundance: many; d_gene: TRBD1; j_gene: TRBJ1-2; CDR3nt: TGTGCCACCAGTGATCCGGACAGGGAGGATGGCTACACCTTC; CDR3aa: CATSDPDREDGYTF
v_gene: TRBV18; abundance: -; d_gene: -; j_gene: TRBJ2-7; CDR3nt: TGTGCCAGCTCACCACCGTTATCGGCTAACGAGCAGTACTTC; CDR3aa: CASSPPLSANEQYF
v_gene: TRBV12-3/TRBV12-4; abundance: few; d_gene: -; j_gene: TRBJ1-4; CDR3nt: TGTGCCAGCAGTTTAGGGACCGGGCCTAATGAAAAACTGTTTTTT; CDR3aa: CASSLGTGPNEKLFF
v_gene: TRBV7-6; abundance: few; d_gene: TRBD1; j_gene: TRBJ2-2; CDR3nt: TGTGCCAGCAGCTCGCGACCTACAGGGGGCGCGGGCACCGGGGAGCTGTTTTTT; CDR3aa: CASSSRPTGGAGTGELFF
v_gene: TRBV2; abundance: -; d_gene: -; j_gene: TRBJ1-3; CDR3nt: TGTGCCAGCAGTGTATTGGAGGGAATAGGAAACACCATATATTTT; CDR3aa: CASSVLEGIGNTIYF
v_gene: TRBV6-1; abundance: -; d_gene: TRBD2; j_gene: TRBJ2-7; CDR3nt: TGTGCCAGCAGCCGCAGGGAGGGCTACGAGCAGTACTTC; CDR3aa: CASSRREGYEQYF
v_gene: TRBV18; abundance: few; d_gene: -; j_gene: TRBJ1-3; CDR3nt: TGTGCCAGCTCACCACTGCAAGGGGCCTCCGCTGGAAACACCATATATTTT; CDR3aa: CASSPLQGASAGNTIYF
v_gene: TRBV29-1; abundance: -; d_gene: TRBD2; j_gene: TRBJ2-4; CDR3nt: TGCAGCGTTGAAGATCGGTCTAGCGGGAGGACTCAGTACTTC; CDR3aa: CSVEDRSSGRTQYF
v_gene: TRBV4-2; abundance: many; d_gene: TRBD1; j_gene: TRBJ2-5; CDR3nt: TGTGCCAGCAGCCAAGATAGAGCGACAGGGAGAACGACCCAGTACTTC; CDR3aa: CASSQDRATGRTTQYF
v_gene: TRBV15; abundance: few; d_gene: TRBD1; j_gene: TRBJ2-7; CDR3nt: TGTGCCACCAGCCCTACCGACGGGACAGCGTCCTCCTACGAGCAGTACTTC; CDR3aa: CATSPTDGTASSYEQYF
v_gene: TRBV12-3/TRBV12-4; abundance: many; d_gene: -; j_gene: TRBJ2-1; CDR3nt: TGTGCCAGCAGTTACCTAGCCGATGAGCAGTTCTTC; CDR3aa: CASSYLADEQFF
v_gene: TRBV5-1; abundance: -; d_gene: -; j_gene: TRBJ1-1; CDR3nt: TGCGCCAGCAGCTTTCAGGGGAAGAGTGAAGCTTTCTTT; CDR3aa: CASSFQGKSEAFF
v_gene: TRBV7-9; abundance: few; d_gene: -; j_gene: TRBJ1-2; CDR3nt: TGTGCCAGCAGCCGGGGTCCCGGGGACTATGGCTACACCTTC; CDR3aa: CASSRGPGDYGYTF
v_gene: TRBV12-3/TRBV12-4; abundance: many; d_gene: -; j_gene: TRBJ2-7; CDR3nt: TGTGCCAGCAGGCCGGACAGTTACGAGCAGTACTTC; CDR3aa: CASRPDSYEQYF
v_gene: TRBV24-1; abundance: few; d_gene: TRBD1; j_gene: TRBJ1-5; CDR3nt: TGTGCCACCAGTGAAGGTGCAGGGGGCGGCAATCAGCCCCAGCATTTT; CDR3aa: CATSEGAGGGNQPQHF
v_gene: TRBV7-9; abundance: -; d_gene: -; j_gene: TRBJ1-1; CDR3nt: TGTGCCAGCAGCTCCCTGGGTGGGGGCATGGGCACTGAAGCTTTCTTT; CDR3aa: CASSSLGGGMGTEAFF
v_gene: TRBV12-3/TRBV12-4; abundance: -; d_gene: -; j_gene: TRBJ1-6; CDR3nt: TGTGCCAGCAGTTTATGGGACCCTTTGAGATCACCCCTCCACTTT; CDR3aa: CASSLWDPLRSPLHF
v_gene: TRBV28; abundance: -; d_gene: -; j_gene: TRBJ2-3; CDR3nt: TGTGCAAAATGCACAGATACGCAGTATTTT; CDR3aa: CAKCTDTQYF
v_gene: TRBV20-1; abundance: few; d_gene: TRBD2; j_gene: TRBJ2-7; CDR3nt: TGCAGTGTAGCGGGAGGGCACGAGCAGTACTTC; CDR3aa: CSVAGGHEQYF
v_gene: TRBV5-1; abundance: few; d_gene: TRBD1; j_gene: TRBJ1-2; CDR3nt: TGCGCCAGCAGCCCCCAGGGTCGGGACAGGCCTATAGGCTACACCTTC; CDR3aa: CASSPQGRDRPIGYTF
v_gene: TRBV7-2; abundance: -; d_gene: -; j_gene: TRBJ2-7; CDR3nt: TGTGCCAGCAGCTCCTCAATTGAGCAGTACTTC; CDR3aa: CASSSSIEQYF
v_gene: TRBV27; abundance: few; d_gene: -; j_gene: TRBJ2-5; CDR3nt: TGTGCCAGCAGTTTACGGGAGAAAGAGACCCAGTACTTC; CDR3aa: CASSLREKETQYF
v_gene: TRBV12-3/TRBV12-4; abundance: -; d_gene: TRBD2; j_gene: TRBJ2-3; CDR3nt: TGTGCCAGCACTTTCCCGGGACTAGCGGATTCAGATACGCAGTATTTT; CDR3aa: CASTFPGLADSDTQYF